This record looks at one TCR beta chain sequence and its context. What it recognizes is unknown. A junction boundary mismatches the germline segment, possibly from a read error. Genomic DNA, serving as template, underwent TCR beta VDJ and CDR3 profiling. TCRdb ran MiXCR on the reads and lists one entry per CDR3 protein. Found here are approximately 170,000 distinct CDR3 sequences, roughly 56% of them singletons; the top ten hold roughly 15%. This sample was taken from a study of CD8+CD57+ T cells in acquired aplastic anemia. Across the whole study: DNA recovered from sorted CD4+ and CD8+ cells had a mean of roughly 3 ug. Where healthy donors were concerned, CD4+ cells averaged around 9.9 million reads. Regarding the study as a whole: Common to patients and controls were twenty-nine CD8+ CDR3 sequences.

Per germline, CDR1 SSHAT and CDR2 FNYEAQ (reference sequence). This CDR3 spans 8 amino acids. The chain is built from TRBV7-7 and TRBJ1-2; no reliable D call. This sequence was found in a human donor in good health, serving as a control. Sequencing input: sorted CD4+, CD8+, or CD8+CD57+ T cells (not recorded which) from PBMCs. CDR3 in DNA: TGTGCTAGCAGCTCTCTCCTCTTC. Its translation: CASSSLLF. The full variable domain, in which reference TRBV7-7 and TRBJ1-2 provide the parts outside the CDR3, is GAGVSQSPRYKVTKRGQDVTLRCDPISSHATLYWYQQALGQGPEFLTYFNYEAQPDKSGLPSDRFSAERPEGSISTLTIQRTEQRDSAMYRCASSSLLFGSGTRLTVV.